Following are 26 T cell receptor beta chains from one sample sequenced in a study of T cells in women clearing cervical HPV infection. TCRdb's table, derived via immunoSEQ multiplex PCR, lists solely in-frame clones and lacks some. In all, the sample yields 23,000 or so clones. Sequenced input: blood buffy coat. The receptor source for this set is a woman between 18 and 70 years old with a cervical HPV16 infection that either progressed to CIN3+ or cleared (not recorded which).

As to this clone: The read terminates 3 residues ahead of where the CDR3 ends, so the germline J gene completes it. The rearrangement uses TRBV5-8 and TRBJ2-7; no clear D. In germline, CDR1 is SGHTS, CDR2 YDEGEE. V lost 4 bases and J 3 bases, leaving 11 bases between the germline ends. This CDR3 contains 13 residues. Partial CDR3 DNA: TGTGCCAGCAGCCCCGTTAACGGCTACGAG. Amino acid sequence: CASSPVNGYE. The complete CDR3 reads CASSPVNGYEQYF.

Comment on this clone: The read terminates 3 residues before the CDR3 end, so the remaining end is supplied by the germline J gene. The chain joins TRBV6-1 to TRBJ1-1; no definite D call. Germline V lookup: CDR1 MNHNS, CDR2 SASEGT. V was shortened by 2 bases and J by 4 bases, with 11 bases between the two germline ends. This CDR3 contains 14 residues. Incomplete CDR3 DNA: TGTGCCAGCAGTGAAACCGTATCGGGCACTGAA. It encodes CASSETVSGTE. In full, the CDR3 reads CASSETVSGTEAFF.

With regard to this clone: Read coverage stops 3 residues before the CDR3 terminus; the germline J gene supplies the remainder. This chain connects TRBV4-1 to TRBJ2-7; 9 bases are shared with TRBD2. With V trimmed by 0 bases and J by 3 bases, 12 bases remained unmatched. The CDR3 is 18 amino acids. Germline V lookup: CDR1 MGHRA, CDR2 YSYEKL. CDR3 amino acids: CASSQDRGGASGNYEQYF. CDR3 DNA (partial): TGCGCCAGCAGCCAAGATAGGGGCGGGGCTAGCGGGAACTACGAG.

In the case of this clone: The read halts 3 residues ahead of the CDR3 end, with the missing end drawn from the germline J gene. V is TRBV5-6 and J is TRBJ2-7; 10 nucleotides align to TRBD2. Germline V gene data show CDR1 as SGHDT and CDR2 as YYEEEE. The CDR3 has 14 amino acids. V was pared by 1 base and J by 5 bases, with 3 bases of the junction left unmatched. CDR3 region: CASSLTSGKDEQYF. The CDR3 DNA, read in part, is TGTGCCAGCAGCTTGACTAGCGGGAAGGACGAG.

With respect to this clone: The CDR3 end lies 3 residues beyond the end of the read and is filled in from the germline J gene. The chain carries TRBV18 and TRBJ2-3, with D tentatively TRBD2 (6 bases). Germline CDR1 and CDR2: KGHSH and LQKENI. This CDR3 spans 14 amino acids. The DNA read from the CDR3 is TGTGCCAGCTCACCACTGGGACTTCAAGAGGCG. Residues: CASSPLGLQEA. The whole CDR3 region reads CASSPLGLQEAQYF.

Remarks on this clone: Read sequence stops 3 residues before the CDR3 end, and the germline J gene provides the missing end. The V gene is TRBV5-1, the J gene TRBJ2-3; D perhaps matches TRBD1 (5 bases). The length of the CDR3 is 16 residues. The V end was cut by 0 bases, the J end by 0 bases, with 11 bases between. In germline, CDR1 is SGHRS, CDR2 YFSETQ. CDR3 DNA (partial): TGCGCCAGCAGCTTGGCCCAGGGTACTAGCACAGATACG. Translating it yields CASSLAQGTSTDT. The CDR3 as a whole reads CASSLAQGTSTDTQYF.

Comments on this clone: The read ends 3 residues shy of where the CDR3 ends; the end is completed using the germline J gene. The J gene is TRBJ2-1, the V gene TRBV19; maybe TRBD1 (5 bases). The CDR3 has 20 amino acids. The germline gives CDR1 LNHDA, CDR2 SQIVND (reference sequence). The V and J ends lost 2 bases and 2 bases respectively, with 25 bases between them. The CDR3 region is CASSILAAAGQPSTYNEQFF. The CDR3 bases that were read are TGTGCCAGTAGTATATTAGCCGCCGCCGGACAACCTTCCACCTACAATGAG.

Regarding this clone: Read coverage stops 3 residues before the CDR3 terminus; the germline J gene supplies the remainder. This chain uses TRBV7-2 with TRBJ2-5, with 9 bases matching TRBD1. The CDR3 contains 14 residues. Germline CDR1 reads SGHTA; CDR2 reads FQGNSA. V lost 4 bases, J lost 4 bases, and 4 bases stayed unmatched. CDR3 sequence: CASSSTGGRETQYF. CDR3 bases read: TGTGCCAGCAGCTCTACAGGGGGCCGAGAGACC.

Of note for this clone: The sequenced fragment ends 3 residues before the CDR3 boundary, so the rest is inferred from the germline J gene. The same CDR3 also results from other DNA sequences found in this sample. This sequence joins TRBV18 and TRBJ2-7; D ambiguous. This CDR3 has 16 residues. Germline V lookup: CDR1 KGHSH, CDR2 LQKENI. V lost 6 bases, J lost 1 base, and 19 bases lay in between. The DNA read from the CDR3 is TGTGCCAGCTCCCCAGCCAGTAGGGTTGCTTCCTACGAG. Translation gives CASSPASRVASYE. The CDR3 in full is CASSPASRVASYEQYF.

Concerning this clone: The read ends 3 residues shy of where the CDR3 ends; the end is completed using the germline J gene. The chain is built from TRBV5-1 and TRBJ2-5; 11 bases agree with TRBD2. Germline V gene data show CDR1 as SGHRS and CDR2 as YFSETQ. This CDR3 region has 18 residues. After removal of 1 base from V and 1 base from J, the junction contained 9 bases not matched to a gene. CDR3 DNA, as far as it was read: TGCGCCAGCAGCTTGAGCACTAGCGGGAGAGGAGGCCAAGAGACC. This sequence encodes CASSLSTSGRGGQET. The complete CDR3 protein is CASSLSTSGRGGQETQYF.

To note about this clone: The CDR3 extends 3 residues past the end of the read, so its final part is completed from the germline J gene. The V gene is TRBV20-1, the J gene TRBJ2-7; 8 bases are shared with TRBD2. The germline CDR1 and CDR2 sequences are DFQATT and SNEGSKA (reference sequence). V lost 1 base and J lost 0; bases outside the gene matches: 5. The CDR3 spans 15 residues. The CDR3 is CSARGLGLASYEQYF. CDR3 bases read: TGCAGTGCTAGAGGATTAGGACTAGCCTCCTACGAG.

Worth noting for this clone: The read comes to an end 3 residues before the CDR3 does, leaving the germline J gene to fill in the end. The V gene is TRBV6-2 or TRBV6-3, the J gene TRBJ1-1; a possible D gene is TRBD1 (6 bases). Per germline, CDR1 MNHEY and CDR2 SVGEGT. V was trimmed by 6 bases and J by 6 bases, leaving 20 bases between them. The CDR3 consists of 15 residues. The part of the CDR3 DNA that was read is TGTGCCAGCAGCACATCCAGGGGATTGTTGGCTGAA. Translated, it gives CASSTSRGLLAE. The full CDR3 reads CASSTSRGLLAEAFF.

CDR3 amino acids: CASSQAGTNQETQYF. The sequenced part of the CDR3 DNA is TGTGCCAGCAGCCAAGCCGGGACTAACCAAGAGACC. V gene TRBV7-2 combines with J gene TRBJ2-5, with 7 bases identical to TRBD2. The observed sequence ends 3 residues before the CDR3 terminus, with the missing tail filled in from the germline J gene. This CDR3 spans 15 amino acids. The germline V gene has CDR1 SGHTA and CDR2 FQGNSA. V shed 5 bases, J shed 0 bases, and the junction held 6 bases outside the gene matches.

Incomplete CDR3 DNA: TGCGCCAGCAGTCCAAAAAAAGGGGGCAAGAACACCGGGGAG. Translation gives CASSPKKGGKNTGE. The complete CDR3 protein is CASSPKKGGKNTGELFF. The genes are TRBV23-1 and TRBJ2-2, with TRBD1 matching 7 bases. The read falls 3 residues short of the CDR3 end, and the missing part is taken from the germline J gene. TRBV23-1 is flagged as an ORF with uncertain function. J was trimmed by 1 base and V by 4 bases; bases with no gene match: 9. The length of the CDR3 is 17 residues.

A remark on this clone: The CDR3 end is not reached by the read, which stops 3 residues before it; the germline J gene fills it in. The rearrangement joins TRBV19 to TRBJ2-7; unclear D gene. Germline CDR1 is LNHDA and CDR2 is SQIVND (reference sequence). The V end lost 3 bases, the J end lost 2 bases, and 11 bases lay between the germline ends. This CDR3 has 14 amino acids. The DNA read from the CDR3 is TGTGCCAGTAGTATTTCTGACAATACCTACGAG. Amino acids: CASSISDNTYE. The full CDR3 protein is CASSISDNTYEQYF.

Regarding this clone: The CDR3 end falls 3 residues outside the read, so it is completed with the germline J gene. The chain is built from TRBV5-1 and TRBJ1-2; weak D call: TRBD1 (5 bases). This CDR3 has 13 amino acids. The germline CDR1 and CDR2 sequences are SGHRS and YFSETQ. V gave up 5 bases and J gave up 4 bases, with 12 bases separating them. CDR3 residues: CASSYGGVYGYTF. The sequenced part of the CDR3 DNA is TGCGCCAGCAGTTATGGGGGGGTCTATGGC.

Comment on this clone: The missing CDR3 end, 3 residues past where the read stops, is filled in from the germline J gene. The V call is TRBV6-2 or TRBV6-3, the J call TRBJ1-1; D ambiguous. This CDR3 has 13 amino acids. V was clipped by 8 bases and J by 1 base, with 11 bases between them. Germline CDR1 reads MNHEY; CDR2 reads SVGEGT. Here the CDR3 reads CASYPRGNTEAFF. The DNA read from the CDR3 is TGTGCCAGCTACCCTAGAGGGAACACTGAA.

As for this clone: With the read ending 3 residues before the CDR3 end, the germline J gene is used to fill in that end. The J gene is TRBJ2-7, the V gene TRBV7-2; TRBD2 matches at 8 bases. V shed 5 bases and J 1 base; nucleotides not matched to a gene: 4. The CDR3 consists of 14 residues. Germline lookup yields CDR1 SGHTA and CDR2 FQGNSA. The CDR3 here is CASSQTSGSYEQYF. The CDR3 DNA, read in part, is TGTGCCAGCAGCCAAACTAGCGGATCCTACGAG.

Of note for this clone: The observed sequence ends 3 residues before the CDR3 terminus, with the missing tail filled in from the germline J gene. Other DNA sequences within the sample encode an identical CDR3. V is TRBV12-3 or TRBV12-4 and J is TRBJ1-1; perhaps TRBD1 as D (5 bases). CDR3 length: 13 amino acids. Trimming shortened V by 3 bases and J by 2 bases, and 7 bases separated the two germline ends. CDR3 region: CASSLQGNTEAFF. The sequenced part of the CDR3 DNA is TGTGCCAGCAGTTTGCAGGGCAACACTGAA.

To note about this clone: The sequence runs out 3 residues before the end of the CDR3; the remainder is reconstructed from the germline J gene. This chain joins TRBV30 and TRBJ1-5, with D possibly TRBD1 on 6 matching bases. V lost 1 base, J lost 5 bases, and 9 bases lay in between. The CDR3 covers 13 residues. The germline V gene has CDR1 GTSNPN and CDR2 SVGIG (reference sequence). CDR3: CAWSGQVDQPQHF. CDR3 DNA (partial): TGTGCCTGGAGTGGACAGGTGGATCAGCCC.

CDR3 amino acids: CASSPGTSGRGAKYNEQFF. The sequenced CDR3 bases are TGTGCCAGCTCACCTGGGACTAGCGGGAGAGGGGCGAAATACAATGAG. The chain is built from TRBV18 and TRBJ2-1, with 14 nucleotides matching TRBD2. The read is 3 residues too short to cover the CDR3 end, so that end is filled in from the germline J gene. The CDR3 length is 19 residues. Per the germline V gene, CDR1 is KGHSH and CDR2 is LQKENI. J gave up 4 bases and V 3 bases, and 11 bases lay outside the gene matches.

As regards this clone: With the read ending 3 residues before the CDR3 end, the germline J gene is used to fill in that end. This chain links TRBV30 with TRBJ1-1; weak D call: TRBD1 (6 bases). The CDR3 has 14 amino acids. Trimming left V 8 bases short and J 2 bases short, with 18 bases between. Germline CDR1 and CDR2: GTSNPN and SVGIG (reference sequence). CDR3 loop: CAGTPGQLNTEAFF. The sequenced part of the CDR3 DNA is TGTGCCGGGACGCCCGGACAGCTAAACACTGAA.

Comments on this clone: The CDR3 is cut off 3 residues early in the read; its end comes from the germline J gene. V gene TRBV4-2 combines with J gene TRBJ2-7, with 12 bases fitting TRBD1. V dropped 5 bases and J dropped 4; count of bases not matched to a gene: 3. The CDR3 is 14 residues long. In germline, CDR1 is LGHNA, CDR2 YNFKEQ. This chain's CDR3 is CASSEGQGAYEQYF. CDR3 DNA (partial): TGTGCCAGCAGCGAGGGACAGGGGGCGTACGAG.

Turning to this clone: Coverage ceases 3 residues before the CDR3 finishes, and the germline J gene fills in the end. The chain joins TRBV6-2 or TRBV6-3 to TRBJ2-1, with D possibly TRBD2 on 6 matching bases. Germline CDR1 MNHEY, CDR2 SVGEGT. The CDR3 extends over 14 amino acids. V lost 6 bases to trimming and J lost 4 bases, with 13 bases between them. Partial CDR3 DNA: TGTGCCAGCAGCCCACTAGCAGAGTACAATGAG. Its translation is CASSPLAEYNE. The entire CDR3 protein reads CASSPLAEYNEQFF.

Note on this clone: The CDR3 end is not reached by the read, which stops 3 residues before it; the germline J gene fills it in. This chain links TRBV12-3 or TRBV12-4 with TRBJ2-5, with D possibly being TRBD2 (6 bases). The V end lost 3 bases, the J end lost 7 bases, and 9 bases lay between the germline ends. This CDR3 has 12 amino acids. The CDR3 protein is CASSLAGTTQYF. The covered CDR3 bases are TGTGCCAGCAGTTTGGCGGGGACGACC.

Concerning this clone itself: The missing CDR3 end, 3 residues past where the read stops, is filled in from the germline J gene. V is TRBV5-1 and J is TRBJ2-5, with a tentative D call TRBD2 (6 bases). V lost 0 bases and J lost 5, with 20 bases in between. The CDR3 is made up of 17 amino acids. Looked up from germline, CDR1 is SGHRS and CDR2 is YFSETQ. The CDR3 spells CASSLVDGGLRGETQYF. The sequenced part of the CDR3 DNA is TGCGCCAGCAGCTTGGTCGACGGGGGTTTACGTGGGGAGACC.